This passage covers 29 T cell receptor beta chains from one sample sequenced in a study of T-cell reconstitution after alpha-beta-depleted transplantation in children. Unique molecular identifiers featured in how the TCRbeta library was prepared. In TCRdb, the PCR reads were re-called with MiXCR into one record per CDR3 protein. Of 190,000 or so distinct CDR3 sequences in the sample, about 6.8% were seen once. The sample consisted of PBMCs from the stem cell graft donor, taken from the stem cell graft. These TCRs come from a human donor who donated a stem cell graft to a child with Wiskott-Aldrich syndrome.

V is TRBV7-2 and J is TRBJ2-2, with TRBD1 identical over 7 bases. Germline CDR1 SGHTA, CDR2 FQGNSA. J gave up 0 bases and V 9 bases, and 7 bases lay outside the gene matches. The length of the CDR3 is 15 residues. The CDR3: CARSPGTANTGELFF. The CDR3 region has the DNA TGTGCCAGAAGCCCCGGGACAGCGAACACCGGGGAGCTGTTTTTT.

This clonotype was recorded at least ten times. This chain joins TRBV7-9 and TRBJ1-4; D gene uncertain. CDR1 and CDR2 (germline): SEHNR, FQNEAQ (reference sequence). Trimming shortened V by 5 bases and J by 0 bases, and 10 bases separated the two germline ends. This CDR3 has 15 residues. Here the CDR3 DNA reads TGTGCCAGCAGCCTAAGAGTTGCAACTAATGAAAAACTGTTTTTT. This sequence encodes CASSLRVATNEKLFF.

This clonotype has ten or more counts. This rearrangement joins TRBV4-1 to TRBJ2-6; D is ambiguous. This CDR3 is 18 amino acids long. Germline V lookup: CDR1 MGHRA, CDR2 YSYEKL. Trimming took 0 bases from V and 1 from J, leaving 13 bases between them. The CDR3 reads CASSQEKFMGSGANVLTF. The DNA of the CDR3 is TGCGCCAGCAGCCAAGAAAAATTTATGGGGTCTGGGGCCAACGTCCTGACTTTC.

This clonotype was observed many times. The CDR3 DNA sequence: TGCGCCAGCAGCGTGGACAGGGTACAAGAGACCCAGTACTTC. Translated: CASSVDRVQETQYF. This sequence joins TRBV5-1 and TRBJ2-5, with 8 nucleotides matching TRBD1. Germline CDR1 is SGHRS and CDR2 is YFSETQ. The CDR3 sequence is 14 residues long. V shed 4 bases and J 2 bases; nucleotides not matched to a gene: 4.

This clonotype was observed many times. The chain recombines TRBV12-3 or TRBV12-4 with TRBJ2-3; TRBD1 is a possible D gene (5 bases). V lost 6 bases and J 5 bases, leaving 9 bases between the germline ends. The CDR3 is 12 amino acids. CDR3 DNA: TGTGCCAGCAGCCAAGGGGAAGATACGCAGTATTTT. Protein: CASSQGEDTQYF.

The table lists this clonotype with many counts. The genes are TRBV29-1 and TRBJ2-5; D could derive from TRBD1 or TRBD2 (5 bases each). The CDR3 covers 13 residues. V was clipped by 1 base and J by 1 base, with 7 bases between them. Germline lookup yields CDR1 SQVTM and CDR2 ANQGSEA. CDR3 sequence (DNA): TGCAGCGTTGAAGGGGGGACCCAAGAGACCCAGTACTTC. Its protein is CSVEGGTQETQYF. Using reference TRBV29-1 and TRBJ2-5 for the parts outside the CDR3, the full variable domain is SAVISQKPSRDICQRGTSLTIQCQVDSQVTMMFWYRQQPGQSLTLIATANQGSEATYESGFVIDKFPISRPNLTFSTLTVSNMSPEDSSIYLCSVEGGTQETQYFGPGTRLLVL.

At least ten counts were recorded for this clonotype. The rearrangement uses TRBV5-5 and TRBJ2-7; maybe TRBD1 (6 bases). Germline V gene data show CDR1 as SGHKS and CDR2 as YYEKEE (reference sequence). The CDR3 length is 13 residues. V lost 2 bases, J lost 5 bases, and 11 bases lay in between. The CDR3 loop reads CASSLQGYDEQYF. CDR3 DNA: TGTGCCAGCAGCTTACAGGGTTACGACGAGCAGTACTTC. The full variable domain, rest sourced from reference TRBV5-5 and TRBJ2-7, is DAGVTQSPTHLIKTRGQQVTLRCSPISGHKSVSWYQQVLGQGPQFIFQYYEKEERGRGNFPDRFSARQFPNYSSELNVNALLLGDSALYLCASSLQGYDEQYFGPGTRLTVT.

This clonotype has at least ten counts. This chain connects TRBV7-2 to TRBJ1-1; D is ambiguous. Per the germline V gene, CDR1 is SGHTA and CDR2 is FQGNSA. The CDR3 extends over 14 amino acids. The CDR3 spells CASTQGRGNTEAFF. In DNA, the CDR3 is TGTGCTAGTACACAAGGGCGAGGGAACACTGAAGCTTTCTTT.

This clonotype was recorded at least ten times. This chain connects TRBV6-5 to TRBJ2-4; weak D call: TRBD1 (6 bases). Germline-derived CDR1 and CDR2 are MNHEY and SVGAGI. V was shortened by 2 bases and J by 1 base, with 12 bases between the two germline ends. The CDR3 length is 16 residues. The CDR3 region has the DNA TGTGCCAGCAGTTACACTGTTAGGGGGGCCAAAAACATTCAGTACTTC. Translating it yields CASSYTVRGAKNIQYF.

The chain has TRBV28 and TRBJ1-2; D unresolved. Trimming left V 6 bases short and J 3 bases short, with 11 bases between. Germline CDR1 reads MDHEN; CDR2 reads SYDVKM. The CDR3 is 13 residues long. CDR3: CASSPEVDYGYTF. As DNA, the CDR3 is TGTGCCAGCAGCCCTGAGGTAGACTATGGCTACACCTTC.

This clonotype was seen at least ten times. CDR3 region: CSASGGADYTGELFF. CDR3 DNA: TGCAGTGCTAGCGGGGGGGCCGATTACACCGGGGAGCTGTTTTTT. The V and J genes are TRBV20-1 and TRBJ2-2; 8 nucleotides line up with TRBD2. V dropped 3 bases and J dropped 3; count of bases not matched to a gene: 6. Per germline, CDR1 DFQATT and CDR2 SNEGSKA (reference sequence). CDR3 length: 15 residues.

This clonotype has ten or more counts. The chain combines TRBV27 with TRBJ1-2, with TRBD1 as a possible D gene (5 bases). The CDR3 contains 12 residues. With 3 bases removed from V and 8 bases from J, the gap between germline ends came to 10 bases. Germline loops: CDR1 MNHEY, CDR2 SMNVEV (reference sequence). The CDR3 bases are TGTGCCAGCAGTTTTAGGGGTAACGGCTACACCTTC. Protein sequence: CASSFRGNGYTF.

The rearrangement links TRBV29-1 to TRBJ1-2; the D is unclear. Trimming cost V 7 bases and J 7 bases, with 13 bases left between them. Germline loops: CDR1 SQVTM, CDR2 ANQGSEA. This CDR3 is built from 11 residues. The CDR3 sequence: CSEGTEGGYTF. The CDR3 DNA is TGCAGCGAGGGAACGGAGGGTGGCTACACCTTC. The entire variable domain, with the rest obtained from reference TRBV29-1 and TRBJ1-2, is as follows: SAVISQKPSRDICQRGTSLTIQCQVDSQVTMMFWYRQQPGQSLTLIATANQGSEATYESGFVIDKFPISRPNLTFSTLTVSNMSPEDSSIYLCSEGTEGGYTFGSGTRLTVV.

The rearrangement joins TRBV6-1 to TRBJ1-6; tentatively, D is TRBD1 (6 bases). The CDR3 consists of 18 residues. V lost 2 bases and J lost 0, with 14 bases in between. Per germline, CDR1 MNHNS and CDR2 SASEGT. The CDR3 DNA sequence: TGTGCCAGCAGTGAACCGACAGGATCGAGCTCCTATAATTCACCCCTCCACTTT. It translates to CASSEPTGSSSYNSPLHF.

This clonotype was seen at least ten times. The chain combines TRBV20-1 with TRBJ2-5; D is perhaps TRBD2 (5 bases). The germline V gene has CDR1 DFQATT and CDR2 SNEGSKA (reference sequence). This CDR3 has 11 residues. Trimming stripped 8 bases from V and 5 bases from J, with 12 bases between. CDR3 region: CSKEWEETQYF. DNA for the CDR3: TGCAGTAAAGAATGGGAGGAGACCCAGTACTTC.

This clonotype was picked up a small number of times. The CDR3, as DNA: TGTGCCAGCAGAGACAGGGGACGATCCTACGAGCAGTACTTC. Its protein product is CASRDRGRSYEQYF. The J gene is TRBJ2-7, the V gene TRBV28; 8 bases are shared with TRBD1. The CDR3 is 14 amino acids. The germline V gene has CDR1 MDHEN and CDR2 SYDVKM. The V gene end was trimmed by 6 bases and the J gene end by 1 base; junction bases not matched to a gene: 5.

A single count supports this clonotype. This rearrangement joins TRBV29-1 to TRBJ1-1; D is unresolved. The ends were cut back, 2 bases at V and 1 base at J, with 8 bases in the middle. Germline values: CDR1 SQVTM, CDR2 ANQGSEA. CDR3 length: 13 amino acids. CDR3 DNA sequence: TGCAGCGTTGAAAATGTCCCGAACACTGAAGCTTTCTTT. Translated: CSVENVPNTEAFF. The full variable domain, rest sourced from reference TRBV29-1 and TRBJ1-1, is SAVISQKPSRDICQRGTSLTIQCQVDSQVTMMFWYRQQPGQSLTLIATANQGSEATYESGFVIDKFPISRPNLTFSTLTVSNMSPEDSSIYLCSVENVPNTEAFFGQGTRLTVV.

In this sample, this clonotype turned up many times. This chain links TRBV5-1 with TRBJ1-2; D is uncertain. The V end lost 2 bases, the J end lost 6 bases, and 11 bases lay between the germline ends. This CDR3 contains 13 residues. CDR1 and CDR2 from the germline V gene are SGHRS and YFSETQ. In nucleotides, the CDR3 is TGCGCCAGCAGCTTCTCCACAGTAGATGGCTACACCTTC. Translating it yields CASSFSTVDGYTF. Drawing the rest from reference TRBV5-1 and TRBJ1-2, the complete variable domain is KAGVTQTPRYLIKTRGQQVTLSCSPISGHRSVSWYQQTPGQGLQFLFEYFSETQRNKGNFPGRFSGRQFSNSRSEMNVSTLELGDSALYLCASSFSTVDGYTFGSGTRLTVV.

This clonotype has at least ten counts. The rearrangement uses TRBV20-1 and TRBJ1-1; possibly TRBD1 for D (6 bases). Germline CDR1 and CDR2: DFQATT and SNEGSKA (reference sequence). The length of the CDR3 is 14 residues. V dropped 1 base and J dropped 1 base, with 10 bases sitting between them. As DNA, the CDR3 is TGCAGTGCTAGAGTCGGGGGGCCGAACACTGAAGCTTTCTTT. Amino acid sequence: CSARVGGPNTEAFF.

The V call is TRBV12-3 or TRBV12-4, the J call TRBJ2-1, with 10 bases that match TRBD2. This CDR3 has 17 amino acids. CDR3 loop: CTISLVRTSGAYNEQFF. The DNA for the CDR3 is TGTACCATCAGTTTGGTAAGGACTAGCGGTGCCTACAATGAGCAGTTCTTC.

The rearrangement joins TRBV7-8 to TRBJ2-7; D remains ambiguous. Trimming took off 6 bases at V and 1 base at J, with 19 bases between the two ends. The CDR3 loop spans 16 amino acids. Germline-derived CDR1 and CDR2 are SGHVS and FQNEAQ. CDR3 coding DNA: TGTGCCAGCAGTCCCGATCAGGCTCTTTTGTCCTACGAGCAGTACTTC. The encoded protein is CASSPDQALLSYEQYF.

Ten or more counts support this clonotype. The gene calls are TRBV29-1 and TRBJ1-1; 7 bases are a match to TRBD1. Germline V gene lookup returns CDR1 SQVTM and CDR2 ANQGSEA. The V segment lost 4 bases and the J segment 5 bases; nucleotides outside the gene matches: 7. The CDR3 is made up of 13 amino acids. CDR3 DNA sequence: TGCAGCGTTGGACAGGGTCGGGATACTGAAGCTTTCTTT. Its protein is CSVGQGRDTEAFF.

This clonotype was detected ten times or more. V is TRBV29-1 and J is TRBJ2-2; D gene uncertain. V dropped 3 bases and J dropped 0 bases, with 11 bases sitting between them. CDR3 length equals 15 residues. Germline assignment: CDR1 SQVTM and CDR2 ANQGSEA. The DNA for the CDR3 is TGCAGCGTTGACGTGCAGGAGACGAACACCGGGGAGCTGTTTTTT. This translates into CSVDVQETNTGELFF.

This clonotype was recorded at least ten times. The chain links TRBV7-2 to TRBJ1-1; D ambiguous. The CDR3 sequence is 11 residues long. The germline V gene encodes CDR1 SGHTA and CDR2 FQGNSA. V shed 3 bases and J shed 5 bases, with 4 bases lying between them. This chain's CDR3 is CASSFRTEAFF. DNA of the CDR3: TGTGCCAGCAGCTTTAGGACTGAAGCTTTCTTT.

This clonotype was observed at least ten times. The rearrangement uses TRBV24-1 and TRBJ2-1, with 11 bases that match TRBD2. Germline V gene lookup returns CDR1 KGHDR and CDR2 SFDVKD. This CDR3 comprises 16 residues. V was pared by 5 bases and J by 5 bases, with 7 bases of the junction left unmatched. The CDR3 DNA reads TGTGCCACCAGTGCTAGCGGGAGGTTCGCCGACAATGAGCAGTTCTTC. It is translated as CATSASGRFADNEQFF.

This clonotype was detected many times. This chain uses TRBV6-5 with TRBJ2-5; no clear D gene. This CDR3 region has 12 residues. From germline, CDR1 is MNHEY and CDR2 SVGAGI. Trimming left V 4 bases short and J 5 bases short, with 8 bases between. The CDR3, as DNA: TGTGCCAGCAGTTCCACTCCGGAGACCCAGTACTTC. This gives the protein CASSSTPETQYF.

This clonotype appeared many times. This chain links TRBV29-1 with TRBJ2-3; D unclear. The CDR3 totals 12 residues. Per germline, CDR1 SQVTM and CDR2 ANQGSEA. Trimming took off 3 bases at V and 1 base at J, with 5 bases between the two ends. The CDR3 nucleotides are TGCAGCGTTGAGGTTCGCACAGATACGCAGTATTTT. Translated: CSVEVRTDTQYF.

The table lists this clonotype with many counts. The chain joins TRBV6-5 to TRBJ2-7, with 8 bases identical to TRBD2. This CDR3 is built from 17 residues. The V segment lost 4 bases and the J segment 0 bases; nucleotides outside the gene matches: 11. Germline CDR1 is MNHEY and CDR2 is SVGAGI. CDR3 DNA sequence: TGTGCCAGCAGTTTGGCCTGGGGTCTAGCGGGCTCCTACGAGCAGTACTTC. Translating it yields CASSLAWGLAGSYEQYF.

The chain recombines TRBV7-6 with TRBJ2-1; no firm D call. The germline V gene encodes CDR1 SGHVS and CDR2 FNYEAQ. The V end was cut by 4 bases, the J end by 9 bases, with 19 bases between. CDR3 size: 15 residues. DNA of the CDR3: TGTGCCAGCAGCTCAAATCCCGTGCCAGGCAGTGAGCAGTTCTTC. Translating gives CASSSNPVPGSEQFF.